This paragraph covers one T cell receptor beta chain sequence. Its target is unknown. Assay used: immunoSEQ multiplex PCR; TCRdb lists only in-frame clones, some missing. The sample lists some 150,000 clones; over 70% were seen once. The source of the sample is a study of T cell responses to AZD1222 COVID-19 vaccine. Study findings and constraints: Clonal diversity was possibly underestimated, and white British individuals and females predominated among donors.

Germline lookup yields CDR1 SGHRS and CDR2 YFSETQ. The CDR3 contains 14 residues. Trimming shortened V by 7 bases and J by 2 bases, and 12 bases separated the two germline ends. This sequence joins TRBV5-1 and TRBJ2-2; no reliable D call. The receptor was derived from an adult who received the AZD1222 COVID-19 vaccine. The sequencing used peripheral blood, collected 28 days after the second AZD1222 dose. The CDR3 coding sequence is TGCGCCAGCTTCCGGAACACCAACACCGGGGAGCTGTTTTTT. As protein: CASFRNTNTGELFF.